The 9 T cell receptor beta chains listed next were all sequenced from one sample in a study of cytomegalovirus exposure and HLA in healthy donors. A multiplex PCR was run with 60 Vbeta primers and 13 Jbeta primers. Here immunoSEQ multiplex PCR was the method, and the copy in TCRdb shows in-frame clones only, minus some. Of approximately 150,000 clones in the sample, approximately 80% are singletons; the top ten hold 6% to 9%. Sequencing used PBMCs. These receptors all come from a woman aged 30 to 39 in good health and CMV-seropositive.

This chain connects TRBV7-9 to TRBJ2-1; 9 bases are a match to TRBD1. The CDR3 covers 15 residues. Germline V gene sequence: CDR1 SEHNR, CDR2 FQNEAQ (reference sequence). Trimming at V came to 3 bases and at J to 8 bases, leaving 8 bases not matched to a gene. This CDR3 reads CASSFSGQGLHEQFF. CDR3 DNA: TGTGCCAGCAGCTTTTCGGGACAGGGTCTCCATGAGCAGTTCTTC.

The rearrangement uses TRBV18 and TRBJ1-4; a weak D match, TRBD1 (6 bases). The CDR3 spans 15 residues. Germline CDR1 reads KGHSH; CDR2 reads LQKENI. Trimming removed 6 bases from V and 4 bases from J, with 15 bases in between. The CDR3 loop reads CASSGSTGFNEKLFF. In nucleotides, the CDR3 is TGTGCCAGCTCGGGGTCTACAGGGTTTAATGAAAAACTGTTTTTT.

The gene calls are TRBV9 and TRBJ2-7, with 9 bases lining up with TRBD1. This CDR3 has 15 residues. Germline values: CDR1 SGDLS, CDR2 YYNGEE. Unmatched junction bases numbered 7, after V lost 4 bases and J lost 2 bases. This chain's CDR3 is CASSPQGQGTYEQYF. The DNA for the CDR3 is TGTGCCAGCAGCCCACAGGGACAGGGTACCTACGAGCAGTACTTC. Together with reference TRBV9 and TRBJ2-7, the CDR3 gives the full variable domain: DSGVTQTPKHLITATGQRVTLRCSPRSGDLSVYWYQQSLDQGLQFLIQYYNGEERAKGNILERFSAQQFPDLHSELNLSSLELGDSALYFCASSPQGQGTYEQYFGPGTRLTVT.

This clone was observed a few times. The chain carries TRBV5-1 and TRBJ2-7, with D uncertain. Between the trimmed V and J ends, which lost 0 bases and 0 bases, there was a span of 10 bases. The germline V gene encodes CDR1 SGHRS and CDR2 YFSETQ. There are 15 residues in the CDR3. CDR3: CASSLDSPSSYEQYF. The DNA of the CDR3 is TGCGCCAGCAGCTTGGACAGCCCCAGCTCCTACGAGCAGTACTTC.

This chain joins TRBV7-9 and TRBJ1-4; D not resolved. Per germline, CDR1 SEHNR and CDR2 FQNEAQ (reference sequence). This CDR3 is 18 amino acids long. V lost 2 bases, J lost 1 base, and 17 bases lay in between. This CDR3 reads CASSLSLSVPLTNEKLFF. The CDR3 nucleotides read TGTGCCAGCAGCTTATCGCTCTCAGTCCCGCTAACTAATGAAAAACTGTTTTTT.

This clone has just a few counts. V and J are TRBV2 and TRBJ2-7; perhaps TRBD1 as D (6 bases). V gave up 5 bases and J gave up 6 bases, with 20 bases separating them. This CDR3 spans 15 amino acids. Germline lookup yields CDR1 SNHLY and CDR2 FYNNEI. CDR3 residues: CASSFSQGLNSEQYF. CDR3 nucleotide sequence: TGTGCCAGCAGTTTTTCACAGGGTTTGAACTCCGAGCAGTACTTC. Based on the CDR3 plus reference TRBV2 and TRBJ2-7, the full variable domain is EPEVTQTPSHQVTQMGQEVILRCVPISNHLYFYWYRQILGQKVEFLVSFYNNEISEKSEIFDDQFSVERPDGSNFTLKIRSTKLEDSAMYFCASSFSQGLNSEQYFGPGTRLTVT.

This chain uses TRBV4-3 with TRBJ1-4, with 7 bases fitting TRBD1. CDR3 length: 15 residues. Trimming took 5 bases from V and 4 from J; bases not matched to a gene: 7. CDR1 LGHNA and CDR2 YSLEER come from the germline V gene. CDR3 in amino acids: CASSTQGGLNEKLFF. The CDR3 DNA reads as TGCGCCAGCAGCACACAAGGGGGCCTTAATGAAAAACTGTTTTTT.

The rearrangement joins TRBV5-5 to TRBJ2-1; D is perhaps TRBD1 (5 bases). The CDR3 runs to 12 residues. Trimming cost V 7 bases and J 5 bases, with 10 bases left between them. Germline V gene lookup returns CDR1 SGHKS and CDR2 YYEKEE (reference sequence). Here the CDR3 DNA reads TGTGCCAGCTCACGGACAAACAATGAGCAGTTCTTC. Amino acids: CASSRTNNEQFF.

V gene TRBV5-1 combines with J gene TRBJ2-3; D unresolved. Deletions cut 2 bases from V and 7 bases from J, with 17 bases between. Germline V CDR1 and CDR2: SGHRS, YFSETQ. The CDR3 is 15 residues long. CDR3 sequence (DNA): TGCGCCAGCAGCTTATTAGTGCCTTTTTTTTATACGCAGTATTTT. As protein: CASSLLVPFFYTQYF.